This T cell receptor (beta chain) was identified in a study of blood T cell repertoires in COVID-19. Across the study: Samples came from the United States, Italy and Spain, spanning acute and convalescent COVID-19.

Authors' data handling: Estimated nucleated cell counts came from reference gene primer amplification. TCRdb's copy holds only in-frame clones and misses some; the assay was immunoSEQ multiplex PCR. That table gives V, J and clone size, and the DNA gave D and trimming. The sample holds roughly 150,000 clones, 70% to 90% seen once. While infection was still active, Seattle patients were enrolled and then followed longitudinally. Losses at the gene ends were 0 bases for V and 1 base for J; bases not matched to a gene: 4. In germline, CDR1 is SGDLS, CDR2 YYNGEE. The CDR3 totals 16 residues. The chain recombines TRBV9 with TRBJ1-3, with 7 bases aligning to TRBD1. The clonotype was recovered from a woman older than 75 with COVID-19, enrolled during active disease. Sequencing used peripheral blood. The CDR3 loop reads CASSVGDRASGNTIYF. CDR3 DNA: TGTGCCAGCAGCGTAGGCGACAGGGCATCTGGAAACACCATATATTTT. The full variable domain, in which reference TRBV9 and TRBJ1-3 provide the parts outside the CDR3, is DSGVTQTPKHLITATGQRVTLRCSPRSGDLSVYWYQQSLDQGLQFLIQYYNGEERAKGNILERFSAQQFPDLHSELNLSSLELGDSALYFCASSVGDRASGNTIYFGEGSWLTVV.